A selection of T cell receptor beta chains follows, all from one sample in a study of blood T cells in healthy people across ages. TCRdb recomputed calls from the 5' RACE reads with MiXCR, one row per CDR3 protein. The table records hundreds of thousands of distinct CDR3 sequences, roughly 30% of them present only once. Material: blood. The receptors here all came from a woman of 80 years or more in good health. CDR3s include the opening cysteine and the closing phenylalanine or tryptophan.

cdr3_aa v_call
CASSQGRGSTDTQYF TRBV4-1
CASSLRWAGLSYNEQFF TRBV5-1
CASSLEVPGAGYGYTF TRBV7-6
CASSAGGDEQYF TRBV6-6
CASTPSAVNFGSTDTQYF TRBV6-1
CASSLPSTGYGGGYTF TRBV5-4
CASSYGRQGGTDTQYF TRBV6-5
CASSSDYEQDF TRBV2
CASSPRGGEQYF TRBV7-6
CASSLTVDGYTF TRBV6-2/TRBV6-3
CASSLTIPGASGNTIYF TRBV7-2
CSARDLLRGALNEQFF TRBV20-1
CASSLGGNTIYF TRBV7-2
CASSFRLAGTYEQYF TRBV7-2
CASSWSGQATDTQYF TRBV7-3
CASSPRGLVETQYF TRBV7-6
CATSNLEMTGATDTQYF TRBV15
CASSHRTSGGGGYNEQFF TRBV18
CAWSQRNTEAFF TRBV30
CASSLGNPRGNQPQHF TRBV5-5
CASSPRTIPNTGELFF TRBV7-6
CASSGRDGKNIQYF TRBV5-1
CASSLRGGLSNTGELFF TRBV3-1
CASISSGGFYNEQFF TRBV28
CASSLAVGSSTDTQYF TRBV12-3/TRBV12-4
CASSLGRGGNTGELFF TRBV7-2
CASSKGASNQPQHF TRBV9